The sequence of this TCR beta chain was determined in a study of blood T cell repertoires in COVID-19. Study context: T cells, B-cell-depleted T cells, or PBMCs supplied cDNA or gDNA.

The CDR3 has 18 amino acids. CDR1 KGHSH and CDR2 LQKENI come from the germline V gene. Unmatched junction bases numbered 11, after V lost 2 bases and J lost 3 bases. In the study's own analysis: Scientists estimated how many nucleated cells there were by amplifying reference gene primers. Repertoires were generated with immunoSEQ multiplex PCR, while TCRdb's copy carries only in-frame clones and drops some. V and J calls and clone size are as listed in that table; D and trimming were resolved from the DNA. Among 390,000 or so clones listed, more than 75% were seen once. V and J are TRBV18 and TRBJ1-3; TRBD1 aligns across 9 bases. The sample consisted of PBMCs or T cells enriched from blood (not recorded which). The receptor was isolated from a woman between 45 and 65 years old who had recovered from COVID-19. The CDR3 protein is CASSPSLVGQGVGNTIYF. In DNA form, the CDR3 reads TGTGCCAGCTCACCATCGCTAGTGGGACAGGGCGTTGGAAACACCATATATTTT. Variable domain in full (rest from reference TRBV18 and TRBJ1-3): NAGVMQNPRHLVRRRGQEARLRCSPMKGHSHVYWYRQLPEEGLKFMVYLQKENIIDESGMPKERFSAEFPKEGPSILRIQQVVRGDSAAYFCASSPSLVGQGVGNTIYFGEGSWLTVV.